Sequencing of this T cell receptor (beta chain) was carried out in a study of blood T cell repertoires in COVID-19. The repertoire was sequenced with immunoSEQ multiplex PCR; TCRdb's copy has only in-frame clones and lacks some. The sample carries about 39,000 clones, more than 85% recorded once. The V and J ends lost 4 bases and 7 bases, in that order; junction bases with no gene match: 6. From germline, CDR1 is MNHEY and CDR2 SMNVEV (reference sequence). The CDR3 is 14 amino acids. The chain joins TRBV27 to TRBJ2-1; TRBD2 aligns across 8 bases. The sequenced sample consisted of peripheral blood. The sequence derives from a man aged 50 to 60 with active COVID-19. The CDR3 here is CASSSLGTRNEQFF. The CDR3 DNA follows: TGTGCCAGCAGTTCCTTGGGGACTAGAAATGAGCAGTTCTTC.